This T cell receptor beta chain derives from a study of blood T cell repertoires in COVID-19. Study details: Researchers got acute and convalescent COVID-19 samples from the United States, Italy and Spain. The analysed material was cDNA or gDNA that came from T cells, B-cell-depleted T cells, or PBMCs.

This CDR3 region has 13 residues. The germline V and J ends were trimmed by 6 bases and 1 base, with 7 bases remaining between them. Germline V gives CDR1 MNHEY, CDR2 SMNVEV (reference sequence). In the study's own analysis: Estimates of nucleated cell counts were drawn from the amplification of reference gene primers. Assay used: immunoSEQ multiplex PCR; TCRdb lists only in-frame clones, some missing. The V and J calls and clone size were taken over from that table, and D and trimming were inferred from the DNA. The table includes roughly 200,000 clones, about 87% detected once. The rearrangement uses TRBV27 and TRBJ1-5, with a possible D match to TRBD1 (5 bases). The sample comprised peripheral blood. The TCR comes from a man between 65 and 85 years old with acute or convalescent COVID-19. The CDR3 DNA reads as TGTGCCAGCAGCGCAGGGAGCAATCAGCCCCAGCATTTT. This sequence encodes CASSAGSNQPQHF.